This T cell receptor beta chain was recorded in a study of T cell repertoires in cytomegalovirus infection (dated by TCRdb to between 2018 and 2021). At the level of the whole study: Donor HLA type was relevant to the analysis, because carriage of CMV infection together with the matching HLA type was indicated by public TCR beta signatures.

On the study overall, not on this receptor specifically: The ex vivo response was dominated by HLA-C-restricted CMV-specific TCR beta clonotypes, and the single most frequent clonotype in two of eight donors was supplied by these HLA-C-restricted clonotypes. Cumulative frequency of public TCR beta family members discriminated carriers of CMV infection plus the relevant HLA type in this cohort and an independent 352-donor cohort.

These reads were obtained on an Illumina HiSeq 1500. The public reads were quality trimmed at Q25 with fastp and then assembled into clones with MiXCR by TCRdb, keeping productive beta chains. Merged by CDR3 protein, the rows form single entries marked with the most common genes and DNA. The sample profile shows roughly 130,000 distinct CDR3 sequences; more than 20% of them were found once. Together, the top ten hold around 32% of the sample. This clonotype has only a few counts. This receptor's antigen is unknown. Base qualities are missing; no much larger clone stands one base away. From V the trimming removes 5 bases and from J it removes 7 bases, while the gene matches leave 6 bases of the junction unaccounted for. Taken from the germline V gene, the CDR1 and CDR2 loops are SGHDT and YYEEEE. The CDR3 runs 14 residues from the cysteine to the phenylalanine. The read is trimmed to its CDR3 DNA, 42 bases read in frame from base 1.

The TCR comes from a human donor in good health (CMV status not recorded). Some clones in this sample may be carry-over from other donors' samples. Sequenced sample: PBMCs, sequenced either directly or after in vitro stimulation (not recorded which). This receptor chain uses TRBV5-6 and TRBJ1-6; 7 middle bases align to TRBD1. The DNA sequence reads TGTGCCAGCAGTCCGGGACAGAGAAATTCACCCCTCCACTTT. It codes for CASSPGQRNSPLHF. With all but the CDR3 taken from the reference TRBV5-6 and TRBJ1-6 genes, the full variable domain is: DAGVTQSPTHLIKTRGQQVTLRCSPKSGHDTVSWYQQALGQGPQFIFQYYEEEERQRGNFPDRFSGHQFPNYSSELNVNALLLGDSALYLCASSPGQRNSPLHFGNGTRLTVT.